This is a list of T cell receptor beta chains from one sample in a study of early T cells in non-severe SARS-CoV-2 infection. TCRdb reprocessed the 5' RACE reads with MiXCR, giving one entry per CDR3 protein. In the table there are 30,000 or so distinct CDR3 sequences, 3% to 5% of which are singletons. The sample taken for sequencing was whole blood. The receptor source for this set is an adult who was a healthcare worker with PCR-confirmed SARS-CoV-2 infection or an uninfected control (not recorded which). CDR3s include the opening cysteine and the closing phenylalanine or tryptophan. A D gene is named only where the DNA matches it firmly. Rows may omit the clone size; those that give it use once, few, many or a size class.

length: 14
size: many
D: NA
V: TRBV19
J: TRBJ1-5
DNA: TGTGCCAGTAGTCCAGGGGCGGGCAATCAGCCCCAGCATTTT
CDR3: CASSPGAGNQPQHF

length: 12
size: many
D: NA
V: TRBV19
J: TRBJ1-2
DNA: TGTGCCAGTAGTATACTAAACTATGGCTACACCTTC
CDR3: CASSILNYGYTF

length: 12
size: few
D: TRBD1
V: TRBV20-1
J: TRBJ1-1
DNA: TGCAGTGCCCTGGGGACAGGGGGCTTAGCTTTCTTT
CDR3: CSALGTGGLAFF

length: 13
size: few
D: NA
V: TRBV5-1
J: TRBJ1-2
DNA: TGCGCCAGCAGCTTCCGGGACTTCTATGGCTACACCTTC
CDR3: CASSFRDFYGYTF

length: 16
size: many
D: TRBD2
V: TRBV19
J: TRBJ2-3
DNA: TGTGCCAGTAGCTCCCTAGCGGGAGTTTTCTCAGATACGCAGTATTTT
CDR3: CASSSLAGVFSDTQYF

length: 10
size: many
D: NA
V: TRBV6-6
J: TRBJ1-2
DNA: TGTGCCAGCAGTTCCTCTGGCTACACCTTC
CDR3: CASSSSGYTF

length: 12
size: many
D: NA
V: TRBV29-1
J: TRBJ1-4
DNA: TGCAGCACCCAGGTTCGAGGGGAAAAACTGTTTTTT
CDR3: CSTQVRGEKLFF

length: 13
size: few
D: NA
V: TRBV20-1
J: TRBJ1-1
DNA: TGCAGTGCTAGTTACACAAACGTACGTGAAGCTTTCTTT
CDR3: CSASYTNVREAFF

length: 16
size: many
D: TRBD2
V: TRBV11-3
J: TRBJ2-1
DNA: TGTGCCAGCAGCGGCAGGCCGGGAGGAGTTTTCGATGAGCAGTTCTTC
CDR3: CASSGRPGGVFDEQFF

length: 14
size: many
D: NA
V: TRBV7-2
J: TRBJ2-1
DNA: TGTGCCAGCAGCGCATTGTGGGGGGCATATGAGCAGTTCTTC
CDR3: CASSALWGAYEQFF

length: 12
size: few
D: NA
V: TRBV18
J: TRBJ2-1
DNA: TGTGCCAGCTCACCAGAGGGTTATGAGCAGTTCTTC
CDR3: CASSPEGYEQFF

length: 13
size: many
D: NA
V: TRBV10-3
J: TRBJ2-7
DNA: TGTGCCATCAGGCCACAGGGAGTCGACGAGCAGTACTTC
CDR3: CAIRPQGVDEQYF

length: 15
size: many
D: NA
V: TRBV6-5
J: TRBJ2-2
DNA: TGTGCCAGCAGTTACTTTCGGGGAAACACCGGGGAGCTGTTTTTT
CDR3: CASSYFRGNTGELFF

length: 16
size: many
D: NA
V: TRBV20-1
J: TRBJ2-3
DNA: TGCAGTGCTACGGACAGACAACCGGGGGCGACAGATACGCAGTATTTT
CDR3: CSATDRQPGATDTQYF

length: 15
size: many
D: NA
V: TRBV7-9
J: TRBJ1-1
DNA: TGTGCCAGCAGCTTATGGGTCAGCATGAACACTGAAGCTTTCTTT
CDR3: CASSLWVSMNTEAFF

length: 15
size: few
D: NA
V: TRBV2
J: TRBJ1-6
DNA: TGTGCCAGCAGTGAAGTTCCAACGGGCCCCCGGCCCCTCCACTTT
CDR3: CASSEVPTGPRPLHF

length: 12
size: many
D: NA
V: TRBV12-5
J: TRBJ2-5
DNA: TGTGCTAGTGGTTTGGCACAAGAGACCCAGTACTTC
CDR3: CASGLAQETQYF

length: 11
size: few
D: NA
V: TRBV6-5
J: TRBJ1-1
DNA: TGTGCCACCCTTAGACAGGCATCGGCTTTCTTT
CDR3: CATLRQASAFF

length: 18
size: many
D: NA
V: TRBV12-3/TRBV12-4
J: TRBJ2-3
DNA: TGTGCCAGCAGTTTAGCGCGAGGAGGGGGCTCTAAAGCAGATACGCAGTATTTT
CDR3: CASSLARGGGSKADTQYF

length: 14
size: NA
D: NA
V: TRBV5-4
J: TRBJ2-1
DNA: TGTGCCAGCAGCCCCCGTGGTCCCGCGGATGAGCAGTTCTTC
CDR3: CASSPRGPADEQFF

length: 13
size: many
D: NA
V: TRBV12-3/TRBV12-4
J: TRBJ2-7
DNA: TGTGCCAGCACCCTCGGGCGGGTCTACGAGCAGTACTTC
CDR3: CASTLGRVYEQYF

length: 14
size: many
D: TRBD1
V: TRBV2
J: TRBJ1-5
DNA: TGTGCCAGCAGGCTTAGACAGGGGAATCAGCCCCAGCATTTT
CDR3: CASRLRQGNQPQHF

length: 15
size: many
D: NA
V: TRBV12-3/TRBV12-4
J: TRBJ2-2
DNA: TGTGCCAGCAGTCCCCTGCCCAGGGGAACCGGGGAGCTGTTTTTT
CDR3: CASSPLPRGTGELFF

length: 15
size: many
D: NA
V: TRBV4-3
J: TRBJ2-1
DNA: TGCGCCAGCAGCCAAGACCTCCTTATGACCAATGAGCAGTTCTTC
CDR3: CASSQDLLMTNEQFF

length: 12
size: many
D: NA
V: TRBV7-9
J: TRBJ1-5
DNA: TGTGCCAGCGGGATTAGGGATCAGCCCCAGCATTTT
CDR3: CASGIRDQPQHF

length: 13
size: many
D: NA
V: TRBV25-1
J: TRBJ2-7
DNA: TGTGCCAGCAGCCCGGACAGTTCCTACGAGCAGTACTTC
CDR3: CASSPDSSYEQYF

length: 14
size: many
D: NA
V: TRBV5-1
J: TRBJ1-1
DNA: TGCGCCAGCAGCTTTTCAGGGACGAACACTGAAGCTTTCTTT
CDR3: CASSFSGTNTEAFF

length: 15
size: medium-sized
D: NA
V: TRBV18
J: TRBJ1-4
DNA: TGTGCCAGCTCACCGAATGGGGGGACTAATGAAAAACTGTTTTTT
CDR3: CASSPNGGTNEKLFF

length: 14
size: NA
D: NA
V: TRBV4-3
J: TRBJ2-5
DNA: TGCGCCAGCAGCCAAGAACCTACCCAAGAGACCCAGTACTTC
CDR3: CASSQEPTQETQYF

length: 14
size: NA
D: NA
V: TRBV7-2
J: TRBJ2-1
DNA: TGTGCCAGCAGCTTAGGAGTTGCCGGAAAGGAGCAGTTCTTC
CDR3: CASSLGVAGKEQFF

length: 13
size: many
D: TRBD1
V: TRBV4-1
J: TRBJ2-7
DNA: TGCGCCAGCAGCCGGGACAGTACCTACGAGCAGTACTTC
CDR3: CASSRDSTYEQYF

length: 14
size: few
D: NA
V: TRBV7-9
J: TRBJ1-2
DNA: TGTGCCAGCAGCTTAGTTGTGGTTAACTATGGCTACACCTTC
CDR3: CASSLVVVNYGYTF

length: 13
size: few
D: TRBD1
V: TRBV7-6
J: TRBJ1-2
DNA: TGTGCCAGCAGCCAGGGACAGGGCTATGGCTACACCTTC
CDR3: CASSQGQGYGYTF

length: 15
size: few
D: TRBD2
V: TRBV28
J: TRBJ2-1
DNA: TGTGCCAGCAGTCAAGTGGGAGGGTCCTACAATGAGCAGTTCTTC
CDR3: CASSQVGGSYNEQFF

length: 16
size: many
D: TRBD1
V: TRBV7-6
J: TRBJ2-1
DNA: TGTGCCAGCAGCCGTACAGGGGTCGAGGTTTACAATGAGCAGTTCTTC
CDR3: CASSRTGVEVYNEQFF

length: 16
size: many
D: NA
V: TRBV6-5
J: TRBJ2-1
DNA: TGTGCCAGCAGTTACTCAGGCCGTTTCTCCTACAATGAGCAGTTCTTC
CDR3: CASSYSGRFSYNEQFF

length: 14
size: NA
D: NA
V: TRBV7-9
J: TRBJ1-1
DNA: TGTGCCAGCAGCTCGAAGACAGCCAACACTGAAGCTTTCTTT
CDR3: CASSSKTANTEAFF

length: 16
size: many
D: TRBD2
V: TRBV19
J: TRBJ2-2
DNA: TGTGCCACCCCCAGGGTGCGGGGGGGGACCACCGGGGAGCTGTTTTTT
CDR3: CATPRVRGGTTGELFF

length: 15
size: few
D: NA
V: TRBV24-1
J: TRBJ2-2
DNA: TGTGCCACCGCTGGCGCGCGGGGGAACACCGGGGAGCTGTTTTTT
CDR3: CATAGARGNTGELFF

length: 14
size: many
D: TRBD2
V: TRBV6-5
J: TRBJ2-1
DNA: TGTGCCAGCAGTTACGGTCGTCGGGGAGGGGAGCAGTTCTTC
CDR3: CASSYGRRGGEQFF

length: 17
size: NA
D: NA
V: TRBV11-2
J: TRBJ2-3
DNA: TGTGCCAGCAGCTCCCCTCGCCCCTCGAGGGCCACAGATACGCAGTATTTT
CDR3: CASSSPRPSRATDTQYF

length: 14
size: NA
D: TRBD2
V: TRBV20-1
J: TRBJ2-7
DNA: TGCAGTGCTACCACACTAGCGGTCCTGGACGAGCAGTACTTC
CDR3: CSATTLAVLDEQYF

length: 14
size: many
D: NA
V: TRBV29-1
J: TRBJ2-2
DNA: TGCAGCATCTTAGGACAGCCTAACACCGGGGAGCTGTTTTTT
CDR3: CSILGQPNTGELFF

length: 12
size: many
D: TRBD2
V: TRBV2
J: TRBJ2-3
DNA: TGTGCCAGCAGTGAAGGTGGCGGGGGGCAGTATTTT
CDR3: CASSEGGGGQYF

length: 15
size: many
D: TRBD2
V: TRBV9
J: TRBJ2-1
DNA: TGTGCCAGCAGTCGAACTAGCGGGGGAAGCAATGAGCAGTTCTTC
CDR3: CASSRTSGGSNEQFF

length: 14
size: many
D: TRBD2
V: TRBV20-1
J: TRBJ2-7
DNA: TGCAGTGCTAGAGATATGGGGGGGGCCTACGAGCAGTACTTC
CDR3: CSARDMGGAYEQYF

length: 15
size: NA
D: NA
V: TRBV6-2/TRBV6-3
J: TRBJ2-6
DNA: TGTGCCAGCATGTCGGGGGCGGCTGGGGCCAACGTCCTGACTTTC
CDR3: CASMSGAAGANVLTF

length: 15
size: many
D: NA
V: TRBV12-3/TRBV12-4
J: TRBJ2-1
DNA: TGTGCCAGCAGTTTAAGGGCAGGGGCCGACAATGAGCAGTTCTTC
CDR3: CASSLRAGADNEQFF

length: 14
size: many
D: TRBD1
V: TRBV18
J: TRBJ1-1
DNA: TGTGCCAGCTCATCGACAGGGGGTGTCACTGAAGCTTTCTTT
CDR3: CASSSTGGVTEAFF